The 17 T cell receptor beta chains below come from one sample, sequenced in a study of cytomegalovirus exposure and HLA in healthy donors. PCR employed 60 Vbeta and 13 Jbeta primers. Repertoires were generated with immunoSEQ multiplex PCR, while TCRdb's copy carries only in-frame clones and drops some. The sample's table shows about 170,000 clones. The specimen was PBMCs. These receptors came from a woman between 18 and 30 years old in good health and CMV-seropositive.

The DNA for the CDR3 is TGTGCCAGCAGTTGGACTAGCTTTCCGCAGTTCTTC. It is translated as CASSWTSFPQFF. This chain uses TRBV2 with TRBJ2-1, with TRBD2 matching 8 bases. Germline V gene data show CDR1 as SNHLY and CDR2 as FYNNEI. V was clipped by 5 bases and J by 12 bases; unmatched bases: 6. The CDR3 is made up of 12 amino acids.

In DNA, the CDR3 is TGTGCCAGCAGCTTATTCGGGGGGTCCTACGAGCAGTACTTC. The encoded protein is CASSLFGGSYEQYF. The chain joins TRBV7-3 to TRBJ2-7, with 7 bases fitting TRBD2. Germline-derived CDR1 and CDR2 are SGHTA and FQGTGA. This CDR3 is 14 amino acids long. The V gene end was trimmed by 2 bases and the J gene end by 1 base; junction bases not matched to a gene: 2.

The rearrangement uses TRBV6-1 and TRBJ1-5, with 8 bases lining up with TRBD1. J gave up 3 bases and V 4 bases, and 2 bases lay outside the gene matches. Germline V lookup: CDR1 MNHNS, CDR2 SASEGT. The CDR3 contains 14 residues. The CDR3 region is CASSGTGFNQPQHF. In DNA form, the CDR3 reads TGTGCCAGCAGTGGGACAGGGTTCAATCAGCCCCAGCATTTT.

The J gene is TRBJ2-7, the V gene TRBV7-2; perhaps TRBD2 as D (7 bases). The CDR3 extends over 15 amino acids. The germline V gene encodes CDR1 SGHTA and CDR2 FQGNSA. V shed 4 bases and J shed 0 bases, with 13 bases lying between them. The CDR3 reads CASSSLRGGSYEQYF. CDR3 DNA: TGTGCCAGCAGCTCCCTGAGGGGGGGCTCCTACGAGCAGTACTTC.

The chain is built from TRBV10-3 and TRBJ1-5; D is perhaps TRBD1 (6 bases). CDR3 length equals 15 residues. Trimming removed 3 bases from V and 6 bases from J, with 15 bases in between. From germline, CDR1 is ENHRY and CDR2 SYGVKD. The CDR3 sequence: CAISDRGGFTQPQHF. The CDR3 DNA reads as TGTGCCATCAGTGATCGGGGGGGCTTCACTCAGCCCCAGCATTTT.

The J gene is TRBJ1-5, the V gene TRBV9; D is perhaps TRBD1 (6 bases). Per germline, CDR1 SGDLS and CDR2 YYNGEE. V was trimmed by 0 bases and J by 5 bases, leaving 9 bases between them. The CDR3 totals 14 residues. The CDR3 loop reads CASSVGRTDQPQHF. CDR3 DNA: TGTGCCAGCAGCGTAGGTAGGACAGATCAGCCCCAGCATTTT. Using reference TRBV9 and TRBJ1-5 for the parts outside the CDR3, the full variable domain is DSGVTQTPKHLITATGQRVTLRCSPRSGDLSVYWYQQSLDQGLQFLIQYYNGEERAKGNILERFSAQQFPDLHSELNLSSLELGDSALYFCASSVGRTDQPQHFGDGTRLSIL.

The chain links TRBV20-1 to TRBJ1-1; D is unclear. Germline CDR1 and CDR2: DFQATT and SNEGSKA (reference sequence). CDR3 length: 11 amino acids. The germline V and J ends were trimmed by 2 bases and 1 base, with 2 bases remaining between them. The CDR3 spells CSARQNTEAFF. The CDR3 DNA is TGCAGTGCTAGACAGAACACTGAAGCTTTCTTT.

This rearrangement joins TRBV4-3 to TRBJ1-6; the match to TRBD1 covers 9 bases. CDR3 length equals 16 residues. The trim removed 1 base at V and 9 bases at J, leaving 7 bases unmatched. Germline CDR1 LGHNA, CDR2 YSLEER. This chain's CDR3 is CASSQASDRGGSPLHF. CDR3 DNA sequence: TGCGCCAGCAGCCAAGCGTCGGACAGGGGAGGTTCACCCCTCCACTTT.

The V gene is TRBV6-5, the J gene TRBJ2-5; D perhaps matches TRBD1 (5 bases). The better agreement between TRBJ2-7 and the DNA end casts doubt on the J call. CDR3 length: 14 residues. The germline V gene encodes CDR1 MNHEY and CDR2 SVGAGI. Here the CDR3 reads CASSYGATGNEQYF. Here the CDR3 DNA reads TGTGCCAGCAGTTACGGGGCGACGGGTAACGAGCAGTACTTC.

The chain carries TRBV11-2 and TRBJ1-3; D is unresolved. CDR1 and CDR2 from the germline V gene are SGHAT and FQNNGV. V lost 8 bases and J 0 bases, leaving 11 bases between the germline ends. This CDR3 has 14 amino acids. This CDR3 reads CASRRTDSGNTIYF. DNA for the CDR3: TGTGCCAGCCGCAGGACTGACTCTGGAAACACCATATATTTT.

CDR3 nucleotide sequence: TGTGCCAGCAGCTTAGACACAGGGGTAGGGACTGAAGCTTTCTTT. Amino acid sequence: CASSLDTGVGTEAFF. The chain links TRBV7-9 to TRBJ1-1, with 7 nucleotides matching TRBD1. The CDR3 runs 15 residues. V was pared by 1 base and J by 5 bases, with 7 bases of the junction left unmatched. Per the germline V gene, CDR1 is SEHNR and CDR2 is FQNEAQ (reference sequence). Complete variable domain (other parts from reference TRBV7-9 and TRBJ1-1): DTGVSQNPRHKITKRGQNVTFRCDPISEHNRLYWYRQTLGQGPEFLTYFQNEAQLEKSRLLSDRFSAERPKGSFSTLEIQRTEQGDSAMYLCASSLDTGVGTEAFFGQGTRLTVV.

V usage is TRBV6-1 and J usage is TRBJ2-5; 7 bases fit TRBD1. Matching the DNA end better, TRBJ2-7 makes the J call doubtful. The CDR3 consists of 13 residues. Germline V gene lookup returns CDR1 MNHNS and CDR2 SASEGT. The CDR3 bases are TGTGCCAGCAGTGAGGGACAGAACTACGAGCAGTACTTC. This translates into CASSEGQNYEQYF.

The chain's CDR3 is CASSPRTSGMSREQFF. As DNA, the CDR3 is TGTGCCAGCAGCCCTCGGACTAGCGGGATGTCGCGGGAGCAGTTCTTC. This chain uses TRBV9 with TRBJ2-1; TRBD2 agrees at 12 bases. The CDR3 is made up of 16 amino acids. Unmatched junction bases numbered 12, after V lost 4 bases and J lost 10 bases. Germline V gives CDR1 SGDLS, CDR2 YYNGEE.

The chain recombines TRBV11-2 with TRBJ2-1; the match to TRBD2 covers 10 bases. From germline, CDR1 is SGHAT and CDR2 FQNNGV. CDR3 length: 15 amino acids. V shed 5 bases, J shed 8 bases, and the junction held 9 bases outside the gene matches. The CDR3 sequence: CASSRSGRVRDEQFF. For the CDR3, the DNA is TGTGCCAGCAGCCGGAGCGGGAGGGTGAGGGATGAGCAGTTCTTC.

The rearrangement uses TRBV6-5 and TRBJ1-6, with unresolved D. The germline V gene has CDR1 MNHEY and CDR2 SVGAGI. The CDR3 has 13 residues. With 2 bases removed from V and 7 bases from J, the gap between germline ends came to 6 bases. The CDR3 DNA reads as TGTGCCAGCAGTTACCAGTACAATTCACCCCTCCACTTT. This gives the protein CASSYQYNSPLHF.

The rearrangement uses TRBV4-2 and TRBJ1-1, with 7 bases identical to TRBD1. In germline, CDR1 is LGHNA, CDR2 YNFKEQ. After removal of 1 base from V and 4 bases from J, the junction contained 9 bases not matched to a gene. CDR3 size: 16 residues. In DNA, the CDR3 is TGTGCCAGCAGCCAAGTGGAGGGGGCTGGCGGCACTGAAGCTTTCTTT. Protein: CASSQVEGAGGTEAFF.

V gene TRBV6-5 combines with J gene TRBJ2-7, with D perhaps TRBD1 (5 bases). This CDR3 is built from 15 residues. V lost 6 bases and J lost 1, with 16 bases in between. Germline V gene lookup returns CDR1 MNHEY and CDR2 SVGAGI. CDR3 sequence (DNA): TGTGCCAGCAGCGTGACAGCAGCTCCTTCCTACGAGCAGTACTTC. It specifies CASSVTAAPSYEQYF.